The 8 T cell receptor beta chains below were found in one sample sequenced in a study of monozygotic twins with inflammatory bowel disease. TCRdb reworked the 5' RACE reads into one entry per CDR3 protein, no DNA. The ten top clones account for more than 4.5%, within a sample of a few hundred thousand distinct CDR3 sequences. The sequencing sample was made of blood. These receptor sequences come from a human donor with ulcerative colitis or Crohn's disease, or a healthy co-twin of an affected twin (not recorded which).

J is TRBJ2-3 and V is TRBV6-5; TCRdb gives TRBD1 as the D gene, but with no DNA this cannot be confirmed. The CDR3 has 13 residues. Germline V gene sequence: CDR1 MNHEY, CDR2 SVGAGI. The CDR3 spells CASSREPTDTQYF.

This chain joins TRBV4-3 and TRBJ1-1; the D call of TRBD1 rests on TCRdb alone, since no DNA is present to check it. Germline assignment: CDR1 LGHNA and CDR2 YSLEER. This CDR3 spans 15 amino acids. The CDR3 is CASSQDSRGNTEAFF.

The V call is TRBV5-1, the J call TRBJ2-7; TCRdb returns TRBD1, unconfirmable since there is no DNA. The CDR3 has 16 amino acids. Germline CDR1 and CDR2: SGHRS and YFSETQ. The CDR3 sequence: CASSLEIGGTGNEQYF.

CDR3 loop: CSASTPGTIYGYTF. This chain uses TRBV20-1 with TRBJ1-2; TCRdb's assignment of TRBD1 cannot be checked, as there is no DNA. The CDR3 is 14 residues long. CDR1 is DFQATT and CDR2 is SNEGSKA in the germline V gene (reference sequence).

The rearrangement joins TRBV9 to TRBJ1-1. Germline CDR1 SGDLS, CDR2 YYNGEE. This CDR3 contains 15 residues. The chain's CDR3 is CASSGTTSRNTEAFF. Full variable domain (missing parts from reference TRBV9 and TRBJ1-1): DSGVTQTPKHLITATGQRVTLRCSPRSGDLSVYWYQQSLDQGLQFLIQYYNGEERAKGNILERFSAQQFPDLHSELNLSSLELGDSALYFCASSGTTSRNTEAFFGQGTRLTVV.

The chain couples TRBV5-1 to TRBJ1-2. CDR1 is SGHRS and CDR2 is YFSETQ in the germline V gene. This CDR3 comprises 13 residues. The CDR3 loop reads CASSDARSGGYTF. Complete variable domain (other parts from reference TRBV5-1 and TRBJ1-2): KAGVTQTPRYLIKTRGQQVTLSCSPISGHRSVSWYQQTPGQGLQFLFEYFSETQRNKGNFPGRFSGRQFSNSRSEMNVSTLELGDSALYLCASSDARSGGYTFGSGTRLTVV.

V is TRBV27 and J is TRBJ2-7. The CDR3 is made up of 16 amino acids. Germline assignment: CDR1 MNHEY and CDR2 SMNVEV (reference sequence). The CDR3 sequence: CASSHSDTDFSYEQYF.

CDR3 protein: CARSPPVEGSISYNEQFF. This chain connects TRBV5-3 to TRBJ2-1; TCRdb's assignment of TRBD1 cannot be checked, as there is no DNA. TRBV5-3 is treated as an ORF (open reading frame) with a function not yet certain. The CDR3 has 18 amino acids.